This passage covers 8 T cell receptor beta chains from one sample sequenced in a study of blood T cell repertoires in COVID-19. Here immunoSEQ multiplex PCR was the method, and the copy in TCRdb shows in-frame clones only, minus some. Among some 16,000 clones listed, about 91% were seen once. The sample consisted of peripheral blood. All receptors come from a human donor in a cohort sampled during active COVID-19.

This chain connects TRBV30 to TRBJ1-3; D call uncertain. CDR3 length: 13 residues. Trimming removed 5 bases at V and 0 bases at J, with 8 bases between. The V gene's germline CDR1 is GTSNPN and CDR2 SVGIG (reference sequence). The CDR3 DNA sequence: TGTGCCTGGTCTCAGGTCTCTGGAAACACCATATATTTT. Translating gives CAWSQVSGNTIYF.

This sequence joins TRBV16 and TRBJ1-4, with a tentative D call TRBD1 (6 bases). This CDR3 region has 14 residues. V lost 0 bases and J 5 bases, leaving 7 bases between the germline ends. Germline CDR1 is KGHSY and CDR2 is FQNENV. CDR3 sequence (DNA): TGTGCCAGCAGCCAATCCGGACAGAATGAAAAACTGTTTTTT. It encodes CASSQSGQNEKLFF. The whole variable domain, filled in from reference TRBV16 and TRBJ1-4, reads GEEVAQTPKHLVRGEGQKAKLYCAPIKGHSYVFWYQQVLKNEFKFLISFQNENVFDETGMPKERFSAKCLPNSPCSLEIQATKLEDSAVYFCASSQSGQNEKLFFGSGTQLSVL.

This chain connects TRBV4-3 to TRBJ1-3; the D gene is possibly TRBD1 (5 bases). The V and J ends lost 3 bases and 0 bases respectively, with 9 bases between them. This CDR3 comprises 15 residues. From germline, CDR1 is LGHNA and CDR2 YSLEER. CDR3 region: CASSQGLNSGNTIYF. In DNA, the CDR3 is TGCGCCAGCAGCCAGGGACTGAACTCTGGAAACACCATATATTTT.

The genes are TRBV18 and TRBJ2-3; 7 bases line up with TRBD1. The V gene's germline CDR1 is KGHSH and CDR2 LQKENI. The CDR3 length is 17 residues. The ends lost 4 bases at V and 1 base at J; junction bases unmatched: 11. Written as DNA, the CDR3 is TGTGCCAGCTCACTGGAGCAACAGGGGACGGGCACAGATACGCAGTATTTT. Translated: CASSLEQQGTGTDTQYF.

The chain employs TRBV27 and TRBJ1-5; 8 positions agree with TRBD1. From germline, CDR1 is MNHEY and CDR2 SMNVEV (reference sequence). Unmatched junction bases numbered 22, after V lost 5 bases and J lost 4 bases. The CDR3 has 20 amino acids. The CDR3 region has the DNA TGTGCCAGCAGTAATAGGCTGGACAGGGCCGGCTCAATTGGGAATCAGCCCCAGCATTTT. Amino acids: CASSNRLDRAGSIGNQPQHF.

This chain joins TRBV29-1 and TRBJ1-2; 7 bases match TRBD1. The V segment lost 5 bases and the J segment 7 bases; nucleotides outside the gene matches: 4. This CDR3 comprises 11 residues. The V gene's germline CDR1 is SQVTM and CDR2 ANQGSEA. CDR3 nucleotide sequence: TGCAGCGTTTGGACAGGCTCTGGCTACACCTTC. Encoded protein: CSVWTGSGYTF.

The rearrangement links TRBV3-1 (or the pseudogene TRBV3-2) to TRBJ2-7, with 8 bases lining up with TRBD1. The CDR3 sequence is 14 residues long. With 7 bases clipped from V and 4 bases from J, the junction kept 9 bases outside the gene matches. Germline V gene lookup returns CDR1 LGHDT and CDR2 YNNKEL (reference sequence). The CDR3 loop reads CASNQGAKPYEQYF. The CDR3 DNA reads TGTGCCAGCAACCAGGGGGCTAAACCTTACGAGCAGTACTTC.

J is TRBJ1-1 and V is TRBV28, with a possible D match to TRBD1 (5 bases). The CDR3 is 12 amino acids. CDR1 is MDHEN and CDR2 is SYDVKM in the germline V gene. V gave up 7 bases and J gave up 7 bases, with 13 bases separating them. DNA for the CDR3: TGTGCCAGCAAGGAGGGGCGGATTGAAGCTTTCTTT. Translating it yields CASKEGRIEAFF.